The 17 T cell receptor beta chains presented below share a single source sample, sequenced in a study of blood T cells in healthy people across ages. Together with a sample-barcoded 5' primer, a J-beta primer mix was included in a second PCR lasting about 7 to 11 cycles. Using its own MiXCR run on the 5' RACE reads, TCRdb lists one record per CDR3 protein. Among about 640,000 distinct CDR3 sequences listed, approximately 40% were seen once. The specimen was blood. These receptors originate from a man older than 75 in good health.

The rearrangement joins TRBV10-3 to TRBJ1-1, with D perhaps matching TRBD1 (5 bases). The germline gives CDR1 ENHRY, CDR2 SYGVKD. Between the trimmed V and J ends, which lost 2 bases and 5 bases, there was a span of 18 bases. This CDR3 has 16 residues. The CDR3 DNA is TGTGCCATCAGTGAGGGGGATGGCCCCAAGGGGACTGAAGCTTTCTTT. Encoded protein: CAISEGDGPKGTEAFF.

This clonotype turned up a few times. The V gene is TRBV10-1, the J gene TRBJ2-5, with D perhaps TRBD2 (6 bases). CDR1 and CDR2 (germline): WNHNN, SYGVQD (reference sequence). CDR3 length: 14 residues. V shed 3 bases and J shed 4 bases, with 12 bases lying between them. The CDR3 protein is CASSDRDSLETQYF. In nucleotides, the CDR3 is TGCGCCAGCAGTGATCGGGACTCCCTAGAGACCCAGTACTTC.

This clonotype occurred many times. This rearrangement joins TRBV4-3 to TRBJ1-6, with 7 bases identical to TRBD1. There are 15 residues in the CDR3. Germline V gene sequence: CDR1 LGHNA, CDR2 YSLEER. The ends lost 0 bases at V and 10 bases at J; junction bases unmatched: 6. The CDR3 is CASSQDGRGRSPLHF. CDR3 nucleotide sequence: TGCGCCAGCAGCCAAGATGGGAGGGGGCGATCACCCCTCCACTTT.

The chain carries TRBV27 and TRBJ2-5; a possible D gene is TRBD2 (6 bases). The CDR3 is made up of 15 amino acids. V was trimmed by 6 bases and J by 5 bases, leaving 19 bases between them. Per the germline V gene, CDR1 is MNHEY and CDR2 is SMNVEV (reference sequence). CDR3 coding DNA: TGTGCCAGCAGGTCGTTGGGGGGAGGAGGTGAGACCCAGTACTTC. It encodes CASRSLGGGGETQYF.

CDR3 protein: CASRSGTSPDTQYF. CDR3 bases: TGTGCCAGCAGAAGCGGGACTAGTCCAGATACGCAGTATTTT. The chain is built from TRBV7-2 and TRBJ2-3; 8 bases fit TRBD2. This CDR3 has 14 residues. V shed 6 bases and J 4 bases; nucleotides not matched to a gene: 6. The germline CDR1 and CDR2 sequences are SGHTA and FQGNSA.

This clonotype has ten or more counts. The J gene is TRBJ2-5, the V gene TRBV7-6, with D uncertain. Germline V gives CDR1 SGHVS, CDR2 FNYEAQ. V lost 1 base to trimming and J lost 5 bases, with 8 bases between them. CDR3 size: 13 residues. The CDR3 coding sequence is TGTGCCAGCAGCTTAGTTGTGGGGGAGACCCAGTACTTC. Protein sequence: CASSLVVGETQYF.

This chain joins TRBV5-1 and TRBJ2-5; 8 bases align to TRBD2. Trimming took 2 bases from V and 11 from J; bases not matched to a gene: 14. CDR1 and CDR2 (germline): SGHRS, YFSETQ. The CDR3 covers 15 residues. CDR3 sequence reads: CASSLLAEQYNEQYF. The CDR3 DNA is TGCGCCAGCAGCTTACTAGCGGAACAATACAATGAGCAGTACTTC.

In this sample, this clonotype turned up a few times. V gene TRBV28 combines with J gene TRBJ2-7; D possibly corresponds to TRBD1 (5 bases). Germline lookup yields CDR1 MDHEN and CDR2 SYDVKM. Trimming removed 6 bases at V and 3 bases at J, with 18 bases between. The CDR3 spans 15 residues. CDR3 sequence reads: CASSLQGAAIYEQYF. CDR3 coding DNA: TGTGCCAGCAGCCTCCAAGGGGCAGCTATCTACGAGCAGTACTTC.

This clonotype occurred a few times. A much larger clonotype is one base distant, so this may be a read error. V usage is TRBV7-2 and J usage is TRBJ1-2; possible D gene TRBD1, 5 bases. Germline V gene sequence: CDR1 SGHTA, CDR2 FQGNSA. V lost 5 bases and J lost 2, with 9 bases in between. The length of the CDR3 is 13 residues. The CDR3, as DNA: TGTGCCAGCAGCGCAAGGGGAAACTATGGCTACACCTTC. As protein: CASSARGNYGYTF.

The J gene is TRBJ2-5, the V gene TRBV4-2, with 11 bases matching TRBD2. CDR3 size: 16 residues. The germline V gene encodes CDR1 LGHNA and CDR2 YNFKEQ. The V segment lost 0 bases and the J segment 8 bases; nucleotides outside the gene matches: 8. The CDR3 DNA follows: TGTGCCAGCAGCCAAGATGGCGGGCTAGCGGGGGGTACCCAGTACTTC. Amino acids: CASSQDGGLAGGTQYF.

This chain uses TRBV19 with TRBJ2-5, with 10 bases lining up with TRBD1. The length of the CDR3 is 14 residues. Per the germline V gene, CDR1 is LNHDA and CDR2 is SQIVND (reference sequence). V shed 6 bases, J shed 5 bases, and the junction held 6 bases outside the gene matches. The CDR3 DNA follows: TGTGCCAGTAGGAAGACAGGGGGCGGGGAGACCCAGTACTTC. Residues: CASRKTGGGETQYF.

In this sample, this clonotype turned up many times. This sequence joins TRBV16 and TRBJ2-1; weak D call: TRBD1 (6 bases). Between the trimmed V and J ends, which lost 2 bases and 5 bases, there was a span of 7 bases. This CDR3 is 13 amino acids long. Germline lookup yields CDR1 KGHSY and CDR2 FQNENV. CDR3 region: CASSQGTNNEQFF. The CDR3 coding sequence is TGTGCCAGCAGCCAAGGGACAAACAATGAGCAGTTCTTC.

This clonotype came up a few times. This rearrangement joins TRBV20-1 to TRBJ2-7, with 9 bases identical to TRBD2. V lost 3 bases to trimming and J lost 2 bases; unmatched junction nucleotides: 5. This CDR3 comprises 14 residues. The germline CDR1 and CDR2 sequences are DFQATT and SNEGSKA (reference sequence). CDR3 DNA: TGCAGTGCTAGGGGTAGCGGGAGTCCCTACGAGCAGTACTTC. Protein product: CSARGSGSPYEQYF.

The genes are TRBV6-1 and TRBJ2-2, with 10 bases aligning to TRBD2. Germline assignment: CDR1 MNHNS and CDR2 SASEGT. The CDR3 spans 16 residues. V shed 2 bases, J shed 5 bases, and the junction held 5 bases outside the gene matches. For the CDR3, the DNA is TGTGCCAGCAGTGAACTAGCGGGAGTAACTACCGGGGAGCTGTTTTTT. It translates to CASSELAGVTTGELFF.

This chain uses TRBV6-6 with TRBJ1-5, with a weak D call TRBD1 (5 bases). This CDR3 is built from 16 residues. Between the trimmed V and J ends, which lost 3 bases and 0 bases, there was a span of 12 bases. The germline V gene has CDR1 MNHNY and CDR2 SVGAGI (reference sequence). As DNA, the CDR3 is TGTGCCAGCAGTTATGGGCAGGGTTATAGCAATCAGCCCCAGCATTTT. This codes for CASSYGQGYSNQPQHF.

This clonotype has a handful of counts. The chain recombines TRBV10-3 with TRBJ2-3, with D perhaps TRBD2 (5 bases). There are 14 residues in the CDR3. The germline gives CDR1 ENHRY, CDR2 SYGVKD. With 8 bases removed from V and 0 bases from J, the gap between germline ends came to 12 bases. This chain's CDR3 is CAIARAPSTDTQYF. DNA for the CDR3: TGTGCCATCGCGAGGGCTCCGAGCACAGATACGCAGTATTTT.

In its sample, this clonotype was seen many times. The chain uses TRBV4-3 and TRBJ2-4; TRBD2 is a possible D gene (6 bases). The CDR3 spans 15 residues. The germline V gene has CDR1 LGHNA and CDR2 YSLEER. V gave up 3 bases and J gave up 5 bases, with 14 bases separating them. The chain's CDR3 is CASSQEGRIQNIQYF. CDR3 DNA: TGCGCCAGCAGCCAGGAGGGGAGGATCCAAAACATTCAGTACTTC.